This T cell receptor (beta chain) is from a study of T cell changes during pregnancy in multiple sclerosis. This CDR3 is 10 amino acids long. V gave up 7 bases and J gave up 6 bases, with 7 bases separating them. Germline V gene data show CDR1 as LGHNT and CDR2 as FRNRAP. The data were produced by immunoSEQ multiplex PCR, yet TCRdb's version contains in-frame clones alone and is incomplete. The profile shows 35,000 to 50,000 clones, 90% of them singletons. The specimen comprised CD8+ T cells from peripheral blood mononuclear cells, sampled in the third trimester of pregnancy. This sequence joins TRBV12-5 and TRBJ2-7, with D uncertain. The receptor was isolated from a female donor with multiple sclerosis, enrolled in a pregnancy study. CDR3 sequence: CASVVLEQYF. The CDR3 DNA reads as TGTGCTAGTGTAGTTCTCGAGCAGTACTTC.